This T cell receptor beta chain was sequenced in a study of T-cell memory formation after mild COVID-19. General study findings and limits: Clones shrinking between day 15 and 85 showed a balanced CD4/CD8 split, and those that grew later tilted toward CD4+.

The CDR3 has 15 amino acids. Between the trimmed V and J ends, which lost 5 bases and 3 bases, there was a span of 17 bases. The 5'RACE method, run with constant-segment primers, produced TCR alpha and TCR beta cDNA libraries (carrying sample barcodes and UMIs). Using its own MiXCR run on the 5' RACE reads, TCRdb lists one record per CDR3 protein. The sample has about 470,000 distinct CDR3 sequences, about 18% seen once. This clonotype came up many times. What it binds is not known. V and J are TRBV12-3 or TRBV12-4 and TRBJ2-7; D is undetermined. The receptor was derived from an adult woman who had mild COVID-19 (a few samples of this study predate the infection). Cell type and time point are not known. Sequencing was performed on PBMCs or a T cell subset sorted from them (not recorded which). This CDR3 is CASSPNKVQHYEQYF. CDR3 bases: TGTGCCAGCAGTCCCAACAAGGTGCAGCACTACGAGCAGTACTTC.